This TCR beta chain was sequenced in a study of control samples from healthy donors and cancer patients. Assay: immunoSEQ multiplex PCR; the TCRdb copy retains only in-frame clones and omits some. This sample has around 50,000 clones, with over 85% found just once. Sequenced material: blood. The TCR comes from a man younger than 40 in good health.

The CDR3 loop reads CASSLGLGVGGGPYNEQFF. Here the CDR3 DNA reads TGTGCCAGCAGCTTAGGGCTCGGGGTCGGTGGCGGACCCTACAATGAGCAGTTCTTC. V gene TRBV7-9 combines with J gene TRBJ2-1; D might be TRBD2 (5 bases). The V end was cut by 1 base, the J end by 2 bases, with 21 bases between. Per germline, CDR1 SEHNR and CDR2 FQNEAQ (reference sequence). This CDR3 region has 19 residues.